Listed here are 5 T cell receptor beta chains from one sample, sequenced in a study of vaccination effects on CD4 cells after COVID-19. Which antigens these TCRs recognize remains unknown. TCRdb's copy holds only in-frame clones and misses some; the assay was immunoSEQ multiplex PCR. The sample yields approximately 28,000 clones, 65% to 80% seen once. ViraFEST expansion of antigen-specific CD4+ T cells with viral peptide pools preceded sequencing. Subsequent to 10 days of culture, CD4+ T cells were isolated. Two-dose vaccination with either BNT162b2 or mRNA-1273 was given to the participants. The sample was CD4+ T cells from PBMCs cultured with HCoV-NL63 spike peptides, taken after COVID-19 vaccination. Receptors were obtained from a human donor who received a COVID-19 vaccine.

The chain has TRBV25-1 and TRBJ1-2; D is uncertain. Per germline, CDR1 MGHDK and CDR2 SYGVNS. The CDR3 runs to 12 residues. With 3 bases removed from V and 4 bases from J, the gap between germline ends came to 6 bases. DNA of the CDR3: TGTGCCAGCAGTGACATGTCCTATGGCTACACCTTC. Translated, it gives CASSDMSYGYTF.

CDR3: CSVDPAGYGYTF. The CDR3 DNA follows: TGCAGCGTTGATCCCGCGGGCTATGGCTACACCTTC. The V and J genes are TRBV29-1 and TRBJ1-2; D is unclear. The V and J ends lost 3 bases and 4 bases respectively, with 9 bases between them. The CDR3 consists of 12 residues. CDR1 is SQVTM, CDR2 ANQGSEA, per germline. Full variable domain (remainder filled in from reference TRBV29-1 and TRBJ1-2): SAVISQKPSRDICQRGTSLTIQCQVDSQVTMMFWYRQQPGQSLTLIATANQGSEATYESGFVIDKFPISRPNLTFSTLTVSNMSPEDSSIYLCSVDPAGYGYTFGSGTRLTVV.

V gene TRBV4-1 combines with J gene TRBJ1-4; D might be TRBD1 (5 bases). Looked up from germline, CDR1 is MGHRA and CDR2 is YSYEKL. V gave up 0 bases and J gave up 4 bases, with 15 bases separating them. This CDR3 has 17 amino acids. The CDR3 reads CASSQDGKPGRNEKLFF. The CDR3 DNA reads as TGCGCCAGCAGCCAAGATGGTAAGCCGGGACGTAATGAAAAACTGTTTTTT.

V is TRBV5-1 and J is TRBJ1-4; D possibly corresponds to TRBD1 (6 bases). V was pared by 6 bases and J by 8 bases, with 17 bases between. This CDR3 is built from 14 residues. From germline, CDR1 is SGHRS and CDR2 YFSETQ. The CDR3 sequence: CASTPGTTGEKLFF. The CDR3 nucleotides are TGCGCCAGCACTCCCGGGACAACTGGAGAAAAACTGTTTTTT.

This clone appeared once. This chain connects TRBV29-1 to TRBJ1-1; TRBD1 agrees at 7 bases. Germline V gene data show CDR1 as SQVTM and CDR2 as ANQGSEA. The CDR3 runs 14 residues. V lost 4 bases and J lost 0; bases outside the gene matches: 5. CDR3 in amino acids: CSVGGQAMNTEAFF. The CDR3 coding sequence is TGCAGCGTTGGTGGACAGGCAATGAACACTGAAGCTTTCTTT.